This T cell receptor beta chain was retrieved from a study of blood T cell repertoires in COVID-19. As for the study in general: The analysed material was cDNA or gDNA that came from T cells, B-cell-depleted T cells, or PBMCs.

Ages ranged from about 18 to 90 years, with residence in around 24 US areas. Cohorts were assigned according to the clinical history that participants reported. Per the original data handling: Reference gene primers were amplified, and this amplification served to estimate nucleated cell counts. The repertoire was sequenced with immunoSEQ multiplex PCR; TCRdb's copy has only in-frame clones and lacks some. The V and J calls and the clone size are those of that table, but D and trimming were determined from the DNA. The profile shows hundreds of thousands of clones, around 86% of them singletons. Sequencing input: PBMCs or T cells enriched from blood (not recorded which). The source of this sequence is a woman aged 40 to 50 with acute COVID-19.

The DNA for the CDR3 is TGTGCCAGCTCACCACCGGGACTAGCCTACGAGCAGTACTTC. Translating it yields CASSPPGLAYEQYF. The V call is TRBV18, the J call TRBJ2-7; 8 bases align to TRBD2. Germline V gives CDR1 KGHSH, CDR2 LQKENI. The trim removed 0 bases at V and 2 bases at J, leaving 0 bases unmatched. This CDR3 is 14 amino acids long.